This entry features one T cell receptor (beta chain) sequence. The target antigen is unknown. This entry comes from a study of T-cell memory formation after mild COVID-19. The overall study: The study found TCR clusters largely donor specific. Study results and limitations: Cross-reactive memory seemingly joined, as some responding clones were found in pre-infection memory. Chiefly within CM and EM were the contracting CD4+ clones; CD8+ ones were within EMRA.

TCRdb independently ran MiXCR on the 5' RACE reads; one entry per CDR3 protein. Of some 350,000 distinct CDR3 sequences listed, approximately 15% were seen once; the top ten hold about a fifth. Germline V gene lookup returns CDR1 MNHNS and CDR2 SASEGT. V lost 3 bases, J lost 5 bases, and 17 bases lay in between. The CDR3 consists of 16 residues. This receptor was identified in a man aged 18 to 30 who had mild COVID-19 (a few samples of this study predate the infection). Cell type and time point are not known. The sequenced sample consisted of PBMCs or a T cell subset sorted from them (not recorded which). J is TRBJ1-5 and V is TRBV6-1; a possible D gene is TRBD1 (6 bases). CDR3 nucleotide sequence: TGTGCCAGCAGTGAGTGGACCGGGACACCCTATCAGCCCCAGCATTTT. Translating it yields CASSEWTGTPYQPQHF.